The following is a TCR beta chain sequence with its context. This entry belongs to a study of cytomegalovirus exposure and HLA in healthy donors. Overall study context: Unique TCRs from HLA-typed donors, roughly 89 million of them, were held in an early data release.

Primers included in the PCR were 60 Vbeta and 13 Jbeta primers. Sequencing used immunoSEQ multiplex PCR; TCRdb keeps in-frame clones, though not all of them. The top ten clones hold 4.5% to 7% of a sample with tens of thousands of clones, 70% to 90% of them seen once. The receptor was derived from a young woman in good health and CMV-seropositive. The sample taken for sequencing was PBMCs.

The CDR3 reads CASSQRGTSDDEQYF. The CDR3 nucleotides are TGCGCCAGCAGTCAGAGGGGGACTAGCGACGACGAGCAGTACTTC. V gene TRBV5-1 combines with J gene TRBJ2-7, with TRBD2 matching over 10 bases. The CDR3 is 15 residues long. V shed 5 bases, J shed 5 bases, and the junction held 10 bases outside the gene matches. The V gene's germline CDR1 is SGHRS and CDR2 YFSETQ.